Listed below are T cell receptor beta chains from one sample, sequenced in a study of blood T cells in healthy people across ages. TCRdb processed the 5' RACE reads anew with MiXCR; each CDR3 protein has one entry. The repertoire holds around 1.5 million distinct CDR3 sequences, around 42% seen once, with 7.9% in the top ten. The sequencing sample was made of blood. The receptors were sampled from a woman between 18 and 30 years old in good health. The CDR3 runs from the conserved cysteine through the conserved F or W. Fields, in order: clone size, D gene, V gene, CDR3 length, J gene, CDR3 protein, CDR3 DNA. D genes are given only for firm matches. Some rows have no size entry. The others give once, few or many, or a class for an expanded clone.

abundance: few; d_gene: TRBD2; v_gene: TRBV6-5; len: 15; j_gene: TRBJ2-5; CDR3aa: CASSTLAGGFNEQYF; CDR3nt: TGTGCCAGCAGTACTCTAGCGGGGGGTTTCAATGAGCAGTACTTC
abundance: many; d_gene: TRBD2; v_gene: TRBV29-1; len: 17; j_gene: TRBJ2-7; CDR3aa: CSVARDYLDSLSYEQYF; CDR3nt: TGCAGCGTTGCCCGGGACTATTTAGACAGCCTCTCCTACGAGCAGTACTTC
abundance: few; d_gene: -; v_gene: TRBV6-5; len: 14; j_gene: TRBJ2-1; CDR3aa: CANHRTASYNEQFF; CDR3nt: TGTGCCAACCACAGGACGGCATCCTACAATGAGCAGTTCTTC
abundance: few; d_gene: -; v_gene: TRBV7-8; len: 17; j_gene: TRBJ2-3; CDR3aa: CASSLGSSGLSTDTQYF; CDR3nt: TGTGCCAGCAGCTTAGGAAGCTCCGGACTAAGCACAGATACGCAGTATTTT
abundance: -; d_gene: TRBD2; v_gene: TRBV20-1; len: 15; j_gene: TRBJ2-3; CDR3aa: CSAPPGLLSTDTQYF; CDR3nt: TGCAGTGCTCCCCCGGGACTACTCAGCACAGATACGCAGTATTTT
abundance: -; d_gene: TRBD1; v_gene: TRBV29-1; len: 11; j_gene: TRBJ1-2; CDR3aa: CSVDGTGGYTF; CDR3nt: TGCAGCGTTGATGGGACAGGGGGCTACACCTTC
abundance: few; d_gene: -; v_gene: TRBV12-5; len: 11; j_gene: TRBJ2-1; CDR3aa: CASGFNNEQFF; CDR3nt: TGTGCTAGTGGTTTCAACAATGAGCAGTTCTTC
abundance: few; d_gene: -; v_gene: TRBV4-1; len: 12; j_gene: TRBJ2-1; CDR3aa: CASSQDSILKFF; CDR3nt: TGCGCCAGCAGCCAAGATAGTATATTGAAGTTCTTC
abundance: -; d_gene: -; v_gene: TRBV24-1; len: 12; j_gene: TRBJ1-2; CDR3aa: CATSDTTGSYTF; CDR3nt: TGTGCCACCAGTGATACGACGGGAAGCTACACCTTC
abundance: -; d_gene: -; v_gene: TRBV10-3; len: 16; j_gene: TRBJ2-1; CDR3aa: CAISETFSGQYNEQFF; CDR3nt: TGTGCCATCAGTGAGACTTTCAGCGGTCAATACAATGAGCAGTTCTTC
abundance: few; d_gene: TRBD2; v_gene: TRBV28; len: 16; j_gene: TRBJ2-3; CDR3aa: CASRDLLRGSTDTQYF; CDR3nt: TGTGCCAGCAGAGATCTCTTGCGGGGGAGCACAGATACGCAGTATTTT
abundance: -; d_gene: TRBD1; v_gene: TRBV10-3; len: 17; j_gene: TRBJ2-1; CDR3aa: CAIRGTGATSSYNEQFF; CDR3nt: TGTGCCATCAGGGGGACAGGGGCGACAAGCTCCTACAATGAGCAGTTCTTC
abundance: -; d_gene: TRBD1; v_gene: TRBV5-1; len: 16; j_gene: TRBJ2-4; CDR3aa: CASSKAGGGSKNIQYF; CDR3nt: TGCGCCAGCAGCAAGGCAGGGGGCGGTTCCAAAAACATTCAGTACTTC
abundance: few; d_gene: TRBD2; v_gene: TRBV5-6; len: 16; j_gene: TRBJ2-5; CDR3aa: CASSFQTSGVQETQYF; CDR3nt: TGTGCCAGCAGCTTCCAGACTAGCGGGGTTCAAGAGACCCAGTACTTC
abundance: -; d_gene: -; v_gene: TRBV5-1; len: 16; j_gene: TRBJ2-5; CDR3aa: CASSFPNTTGQETQYF; CDR3nt: TGCGCCAGCAGTTTTCCCAACACTACAGGCCAAGAGACCCAGTACTTC
abundance: few; d_gene: TRBD2; v_gene: TRBV4-1; len: 17; j_gene: TRBJ2-7; CDR3aa: CASSQEASGLSYNEQYF; CDR3nt: TGCGCCAGCAGCCAAGAGGCTAGCGGGCTCTCCTACAATGAGCAGTACTTC
abundance: few; d_gene: -; v_gene: TRBV20-1; len: 14; j_gene: TRBJ2-7; CDR3aa: CSALSDRSSYEQYF; CDR3nt: TGCAGTGCTCTCTCTGACAGGAGCTCCTACGAGCAGTACTTC
abundance: -; d_gene: TRBD1; v_gene: TRBV28; len: 14; j_gene: TRBJ1-1; CDR3aa: CASSLTQGAGEAFF; CDR3nt: TGTGCCAGCAGCCTGACACAGGGGGCGGGTGAAGCTTTCTTT
abundance: -; d_gene: -; v_gene: TRBV5-1; len: 16; j_gene: TRBJ1-2; CDR3aa: CASSLGRRTDNYGCTF; CDR3nt: TGCGCCAGCAGCTTGGGTCGGCGCACGGATAACTATGGCTGCACCTTC
abundance: many; d_gene: -; v_gene: TRBV4-2; len: 15; j_gene: TRBJ2-1; CDR3aa: CASSQEVRLANEQFF; CDR3nt: TGTGCCAGCAGCCAAGAGGTTAGGTTGGCGAACGAGCAGTTCTTC
abundance: -; d_gene: TRBD2; v_gene: TRBV20-1; len: 16; j_gene: TRBJ2-1; CDR3aa: CSAQTSGALSYNEQFF; CDR3nt: TGCAGTGCTCAGACTAGCGGGGCATTATCCTACAATGAGCAGTTCTTC
abundance: -; d_gene: -; v_gene: TRBV12-3/TRBV12-4; len: 13; j_gene: TRBJ1-2; CDR3aa: CASSPSPESGYTF; CDR3nt: TGTGCCAGCAGCCCATCGCCCGAAAGTGGCTACACCTTC
abundance: few; d_gene: TRBD1; v_gene: TRBV5-5; len: 14; j_gene: TRBJ2-7; CDR3aa: CASSMRQGVYEQYF; CDR3nt: TGTGCCAGCAGCATGAGACAGGGGGTCTACGAGCAGTACTTC
abundance: -; d_gene: -; v_gene: TRBV15; len: 15; j_gene: TRBJ2-1; CDR3aa: CATTLSGGGYNEQFF; CDR3nt: TGTGCCACCACCCTGAGTGGGGGTGGTTACAATGAGCAGTTCTTC
abundance: -; d_gene: TRBD1; v_gene: TRBV6-6; len: 15; j_gene: TRBJ2-7; CDR3aa: CASSYGTGGRGEQYF; CDR3nt: TGTGCCAGCAGTTACGGGACAGGGGGCCGTGGAGAGCAGTACTTC
abundance: once; d_gene: TRBD1; v_gene: TRBV27; len: 15; j_gene: TRBJ2-7; CDR3aa: CVSSVLTGGDDEQYF; CDR3nt: TGTGTCAGCAGTGTCCTAACAGGGGGCGACGACGAGCAGTACTTC
abundance: few; d_gene: -; v_gene: TRBV12-3/TRBV12-4; len: 15; j_gene: TRBJ2-3; CDR3aa: CASTPGGEDTDTQYF; CDR3nt: TGTGCCAGCACCCCGGGCGGGGAGGACACAGATACGCAGTATTTT
abundance: -; d_gene: TRBD2; v_gene: TRBV7-8; len: 15; j_gene: TRBJ2-7; CDR3aa: CASSPWEGSYNEQYF; CDR3nt: TGTGCCAGCAGCCCATGGGAGGGGTCCTACAATGAGCAGTACTTC
abundance: -; d_gene: TRBD1; v_gene: TRBV20-1; len: 18; j_gene: TRBJ1-5; CDR3aa: CSASFGQGIGLGSQPQHF; CDR3nt: TGCAGTGCTAGTTTTGGACAGGGAATTGGTTTAGGCAGTCAGCCCCAGCATTTT
abundance: many; d_gene: -; v_gene: TRBV27; len: 13; j_gene: TRBJ2-1; CDR3aa: CASSPRAYNEQFF; CDR3nt: TGTGCCAGCAGCCCTAGGGCCTACAATGAGCAGTTCTTC
abundance: few; d_gene: TRBD2; v_gene: TRBV20-1; len: 15; j_gene: TRBJ2-3; CDR3aa: CSARRREAPLDTQYF; CDR3nt: TGCAGTGCTAGGCGGCGGGAGGCCCCCCTCGATACGCAGTATTTT
abundance: few; d_gene: -; v_gene: TRBV6-4; len: 14; j_gene: TRBJ2-1; CDR3aa: CASSDAGGLGPLFF; CDR3nt: TGTGCCAGCAGTGACGCTGGAGGGTTGGGTCCTCTGTTCTTC
abundance: few; d_gene: TRBD2; v_gene: TRBV5-1; len: 16; j_gene: TRBJ2-1; CDR3aa: CASSHTGLGITNEQFF; CDR3nt: TGCGCCAGCAGCCATACCGGACTAGGAATTACCAATGAGCAGTTCTTC
abundance: -; d_gene: TRBD2; v_gene: TRBV20-1; len: 14; j_gene: TRBJ2-3; CDR3aa: CSARAGTSLPAQYF; CDR3nt: TGCAGTGCTAGAGCGGGGACTAGTTTGCCGGCGCAGTATTTT
abundance: few; d_gene: TRBD2; v_gene: TRBV7-2; len: 16; j_gene: TRBJ2-1; CDR3aa: CASSQLAGVTYNEQFF; CDR3nt: TGTGCCAGCAGCCAACTAGCGGGAGTGACCTACAATGAGCAGTTCTTC
abundance: -; d_gene: TRBD2; v_gene: TRBV10-3; len: 15; j_gene: TRBJ2-7; CDR3aa: CAISHPGGTGDEQYF; CDR3nt: TGTGCCATCAGCCATCCCGGGGGGACGGGCGACGAGCAGTACTTC
abundance: few; d_gene: -; v_gene: TRBV7-2; len: 15; j_gene: TRBJ2-6; CDR3aa: CASKPVISGANVLTF; CDR3nt: TGTGCCAGCAAGCCTGTAATCTCTGGGGCCAACGTCCTGACTTTC
abundance: -; d_gene: TRBD1; v_gene: TRBV7-3; len: 15; j_gene: TRBJ1-2; CDR3aa: CASSPAGTGYNGYTF; CDR3nt: TGTGCCAGCAGCCCGGCCGGGACAGGGTATAATGGCTACACCTTC
abundance: -; d_gene: TRBD1; v_gene: TRBV7-2; len: 15; j_gene: TRBJ2-2; CDR3aa: CASSPQGSFHGELFF; CDR3nt: TGTGCCAGCAGTCCACAGGGGAGTTTTCACGGGGAGCTGTTTTTT
abundance: -; d_gene: -; v_gene: TRBV20-1; len: 14; j_gene: TRBJ2-7; CDR3aa: CSARRSGTSYEQYF; CDR3nt: TGCAGTGCTAGAAGGTCGGGAACCTCCTACGAGCAGTACTTC
abundance: -; d_gene: -; v_gene: TRBV2; len: 9; j_gene: TRBJ1-1; CDR3aa: CASMGQAFF; CDR3nt: TGTGCCAGCATGGGTCAAGCTTTCTTT
abundance: -; d_gene: -; v_gene: TRBV10-3; len: 14; j_gene: TRBJ2-5; CDR3aa: CAISGTGDKETQYF; CDR3nt: TGTGCCATCAGTGGGACCGGGGATAAGGAGACCCAGTACTTC
abundance: -; d_gene: TRBD2; v_gene: TRBV24-1; len: 16; j_gene: TRBJ2-5; CDR3aa: CATSDGGTSGLNEQYF; CDR3nt: TGTGCCACCAGTGATGGCGGGACTAGCGGGCTCAATGAGCAGTACTTC
abundance: few; d_gene: -; v_gene: TRBV29-1; len: 14; j_gene: TRBJ2-5; CDR3aa: CSVEWSIDQETQYF; CDR3nt: TGCAGCGTTGAGTGGTCAATTGACCAAGAGACCCAGTACTTC
abundance: few; d_gene: -; v_gene: TRBV20-1; len: 14; j_gene: TRBJ2-7; CDR3aa: CSARRAASTYEQYF; CDR3nt: TGCAGTGCCCGACGGGCCGCTAGTACCTACGAGCAGTACTTC
abundance: -; d_gene: TRBD1; v_gene: TRBV20-1; len: 15; j_gene: TRBJ1-4; CDR3aa: CSAPQGGSTNEKLFF; CDR3nt: TGCAGTGCTCCCCAGGGGGGGTCAACTAATGAAAAACTGTTTTTT
abundance: -; d_gene: TRBD2; v_gene: TRBV10-2; len: 12; j_gene: TRBJ2-1; CDR3aa: CAASGGNNEQFF; CDR3nt: TGCGCCGCTAGCGGGGGGAACAATGAGCAGTTCTTC
abundance: -; d_gene: TRBD2; v_gene: TRBV6-5; len: 15; j_gene: TRBJ2-3; CDR3aa: CASSYSAGGPDTQYF; CDR3nt: TGTGCCAGCAGTTACTCAGCGGGAGGGCCAGATACGCAGTATTTT
abundance: -; d_gene: TRBD1; v_gene: TRBV12-3/TRBV12-4; len: 18; j_gene: TRBJ2-3; CDR3aa: CASSLTRFLGQGADTQYF; CDR3nt: TGTGCCAGCAGTTTAACCAGATTTCTGGGACAGGGTGCAGATACGCAGTATTTT
abundance: once; d_gene: -; v_gene: TRBV12-3/TRBV12-4; len: 16; j_gene: TRBJ2-3; CDR3aa: CASSFTGGKGADTQYF; CDR3nt: TGTGCCAGCAGTTTCACGGGCGGTAAGGGGGCAGATACGCAGTATTTT
abundance: few; d_gene: -; v_gene: TRBV29-1; len: 12; j_gene: TRBJ2-1; CDR3aa: CSSLTSYNEQFF; CDR3nt: TGCAGCTCGTTAACATCCTACAATGAGCAGTTCTTC
abundance: -; d_gene: -; v_gene: TRBV11-2; len: 16; j_gene: TRBJ2-3; CDR3aa: CASSLGASGVTDTQYF; CDR3nt: TGTGCCAGCAGCTTGGGGGCCAGCGGAGTCACAGATACGCAGTATTTT
abundance: few; d_gene: TRBD2; v_gene: TRBV4-1; len: 17; j_gene: TRBJ2-7; CDR3aa: CASSDPGLAEKIYEQYF; CDR3nt: TGCGCCAGCAGCGACCCGGGACTAGCGGAAAAAATCTACGAGCAGTACTTC
abundance: -; d_gene: TRBD2; v_gene: TRBV30; len: 15; j_gene: TRBJ2-3; CDR3aa: CAWSGGGGASDTQYF; CDR3nt: TGTGCCTGGAGTGGGGGCGGGGGGGCCTCAGATACGCAGTATTTT